This TCR beta chain was documented in a study of OX40 agonist ivuxolimab in advanced cancers. Regarding this clone: What it binds is not known.

Study-level points and caveats: Among the least clonally expanded were partial responders at 0.1-3.0 mg/kg.

Libraries were prepared by immunoSEQ multiplex PCR; TCRdb keeps only in-frame clonotypes and omits some of them. The sample contains 80,000 to 100,000 clones, 94% of which appear only once. From germline, CDR1 is MNHEY and CDR2 SMNVEV (reference sequence). V was cut by 4 bases and J by 6 bases, with 16 bases left in between. This CDR3 region has 15 residues. The chain carries TRBV27 and TRBJ2-1; maybe TRBD1 (5 bases). The sequence was obtained from an adult with an advanced solid tumor such as melanoma, head and neck, liver or kidney cancer. The sequencing here drew on CD4+ or CD8+ T cells sorted from blood, taken in a trial of the OX40 agonist ivuxolimab. In DNA form, the CDR3 reads TGTGCCAGCAGTTCCCCTTTACAAAGGGGCAATGAGCAGTTCTTC. Translating gives CASSSPLQRGNEQFF.